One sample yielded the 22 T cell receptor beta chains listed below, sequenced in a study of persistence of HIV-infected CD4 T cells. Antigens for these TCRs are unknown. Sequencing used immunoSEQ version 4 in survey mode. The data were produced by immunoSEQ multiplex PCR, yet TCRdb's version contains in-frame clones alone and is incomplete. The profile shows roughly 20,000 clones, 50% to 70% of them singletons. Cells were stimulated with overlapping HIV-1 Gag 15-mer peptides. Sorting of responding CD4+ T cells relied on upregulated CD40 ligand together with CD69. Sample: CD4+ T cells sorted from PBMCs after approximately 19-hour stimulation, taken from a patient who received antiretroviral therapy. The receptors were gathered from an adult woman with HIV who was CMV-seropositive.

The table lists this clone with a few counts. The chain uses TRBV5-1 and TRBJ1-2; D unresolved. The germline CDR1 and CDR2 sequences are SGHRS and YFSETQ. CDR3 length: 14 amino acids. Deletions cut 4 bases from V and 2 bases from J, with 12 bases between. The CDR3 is CASSPLAGNYGYTF. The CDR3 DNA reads TGCGCCAGCAGCCCTCTCGCGGGGAACTATGGCTACACCTTC.

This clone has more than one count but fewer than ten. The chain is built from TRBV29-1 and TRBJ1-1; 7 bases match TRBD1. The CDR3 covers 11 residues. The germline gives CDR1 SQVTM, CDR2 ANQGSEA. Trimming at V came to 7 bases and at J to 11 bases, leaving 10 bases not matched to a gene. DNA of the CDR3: TGCAGCGCCGAATCACAGGGGTTCGCTTTCTTT. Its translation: CSAESQGFAFF.

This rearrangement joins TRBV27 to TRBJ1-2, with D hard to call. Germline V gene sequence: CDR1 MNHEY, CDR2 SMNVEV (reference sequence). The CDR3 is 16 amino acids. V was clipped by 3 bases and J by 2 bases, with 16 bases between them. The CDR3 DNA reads TGTGCCAGCAGTTTCTTCGGGGTCAATGGGAACTATGGCTACACCTTC. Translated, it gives CASSFFGVNGNYGYTF.

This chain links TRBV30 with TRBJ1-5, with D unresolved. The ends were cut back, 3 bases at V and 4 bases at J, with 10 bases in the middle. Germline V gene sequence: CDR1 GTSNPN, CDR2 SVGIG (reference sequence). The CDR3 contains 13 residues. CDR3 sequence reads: CAWRGGTNQPQHF. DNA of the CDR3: TGTGCCTGGAGGGGCGGTACAAATCAGCCCCAGCATTTT.

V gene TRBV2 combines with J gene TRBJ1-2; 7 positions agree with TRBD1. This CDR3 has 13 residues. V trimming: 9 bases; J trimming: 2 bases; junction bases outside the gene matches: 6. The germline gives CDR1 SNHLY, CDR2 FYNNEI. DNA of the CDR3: TGTGCCAGAGCTACAGGGGCCAACTATGGCTACACCTTC. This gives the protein CARATGANYGYTF.

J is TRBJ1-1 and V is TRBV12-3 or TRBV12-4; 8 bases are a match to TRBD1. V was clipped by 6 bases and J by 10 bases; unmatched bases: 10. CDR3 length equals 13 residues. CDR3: CASSLDRGRRAFF. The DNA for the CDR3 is TGTGCCAGCAGCCTCGACAGGGGTAGGAGAGCTTTCTTT.

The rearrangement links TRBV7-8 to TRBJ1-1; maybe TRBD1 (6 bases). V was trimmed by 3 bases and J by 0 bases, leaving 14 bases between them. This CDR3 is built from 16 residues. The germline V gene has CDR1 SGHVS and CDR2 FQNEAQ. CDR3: CASSLDSINMNTEAFF. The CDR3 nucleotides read TGTGCCAGCAGCTTGGACAGTATTAATATGAACACTGAAGCTTTCTTT. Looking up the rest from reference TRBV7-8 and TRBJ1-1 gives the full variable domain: GAGVSQSPRYKVAKRGQDVALRCDPISGHVSLFWYQQALGQGPEFLTYFQNEAQLDKSGLPSDRFFAERPEGSVSTLKIQRTQQEDSAVYLCASSLDSINMNTEAFFGQGTRLTVV.

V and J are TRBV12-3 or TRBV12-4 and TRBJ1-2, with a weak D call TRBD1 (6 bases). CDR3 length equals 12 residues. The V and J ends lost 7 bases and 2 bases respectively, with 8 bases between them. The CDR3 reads CASTDRNYGYTF. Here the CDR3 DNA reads TGTGCCAGCACCGACAGGAACTATGGCTACACCTTC.

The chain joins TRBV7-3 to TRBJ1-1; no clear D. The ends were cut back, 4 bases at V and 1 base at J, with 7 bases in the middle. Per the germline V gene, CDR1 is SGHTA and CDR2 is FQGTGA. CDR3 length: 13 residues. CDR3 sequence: CASSYSWNTEAFF. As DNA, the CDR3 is TGTGCCAGCAGCTACAGCTGGAACACTGAAGCTTTCTTT.

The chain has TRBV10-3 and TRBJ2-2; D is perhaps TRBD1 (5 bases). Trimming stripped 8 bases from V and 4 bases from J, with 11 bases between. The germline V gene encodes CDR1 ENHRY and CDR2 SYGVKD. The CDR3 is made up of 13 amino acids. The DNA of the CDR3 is TGTGCCATCGGGGCAACGGGCACCGGGGAGCTGTTTTTT. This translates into CAIGATGTGELFF.

The CDR3 DNA follows: TGTGCCAGTAGTAAAGGGCACACAGATACGCAGTATTTT. Translating it yields CASSKGHTDTQYF. The chain couples TRBV19 to TRBJ2-3; D is uncertain. Per germline, CDR1 LNHDA and CDR2 SQIVND (reference sequence). Trimming shortened V by 4 bases and J by 2 bases, and 7 bases separated the two germline ends. This CDR3 spans 13 amino acids.

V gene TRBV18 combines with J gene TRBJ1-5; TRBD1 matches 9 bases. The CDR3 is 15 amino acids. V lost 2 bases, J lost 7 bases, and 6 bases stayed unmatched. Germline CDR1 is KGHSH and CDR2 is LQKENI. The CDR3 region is CASSPNRGHEQPQHF. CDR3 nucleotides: TGTGCCAGCTCACCAAACAGGGGGCATGAGCAGCCCCAGCATTTT.

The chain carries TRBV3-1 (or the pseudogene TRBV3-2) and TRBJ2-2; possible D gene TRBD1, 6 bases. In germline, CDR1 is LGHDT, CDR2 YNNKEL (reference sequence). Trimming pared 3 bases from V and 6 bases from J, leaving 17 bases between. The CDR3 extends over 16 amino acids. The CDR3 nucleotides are TGTGCCAGCAGCCAGCGTTACGGACAGTCCGCCGGGGAGCTGTTTTTT. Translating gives CASSQRYGQSAGELFF.

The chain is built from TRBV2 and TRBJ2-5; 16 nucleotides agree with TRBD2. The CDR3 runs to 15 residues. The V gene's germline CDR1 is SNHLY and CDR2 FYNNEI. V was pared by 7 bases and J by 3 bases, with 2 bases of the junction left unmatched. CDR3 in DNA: TGTGCCAGCAAGGGGACTAGCGGGGGGGAAGAGACCCAGTACTTC. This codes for CASKGTSGGEETQYF.

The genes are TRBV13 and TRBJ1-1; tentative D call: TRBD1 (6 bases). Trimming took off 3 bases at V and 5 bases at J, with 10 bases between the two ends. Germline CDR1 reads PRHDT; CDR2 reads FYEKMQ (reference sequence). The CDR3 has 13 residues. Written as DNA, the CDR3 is TGTGCCAGCAGCTTTGTCAGGGGAACTGAAGCTTTCTTT. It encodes CASSFVRGTEAFF.

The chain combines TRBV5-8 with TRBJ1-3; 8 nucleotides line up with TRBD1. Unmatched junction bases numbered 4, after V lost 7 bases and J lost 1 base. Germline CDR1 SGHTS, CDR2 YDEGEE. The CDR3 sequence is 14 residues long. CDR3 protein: CASGQGLSGNTIYF. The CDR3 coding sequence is TGTGCCAGCGGACAGGGACTATCTGGAAACACCATATATTTT.

This CDR3 reads CASSSGSGAEQYV. In DNA, the CDR3 is TGTGCCAGCAGTTCGGGGAGTGGAGCAGAGCAGTACGTC. The chain uses TRBV12-3 or TRBV12-4 and TRBJ2-7; weak D call: TRBD2 (5 bases). Trimming took 4 bases from V and 7 from J, leaving 14 bases between them. The CDR3 runs to 13 residues.

CDR3 nucleotide sequence: TGTGCCAGTAGTATCACCAGGGGCCTCGCCTCTGGAAACACCATATATTTT. Translation: CASSITRGLASGNTIYF. The chain joins TRBV19 to TRBJ1-3; perhaps TRBD1 as D (6 bases). The germline V gene has CDR1 LNHDA and CDR2 SQIVND (reference sequence). The V end was cut by 3 bases, the J end by 0 bases, with 15 bases between. The CDR3 runs to 17 residues.

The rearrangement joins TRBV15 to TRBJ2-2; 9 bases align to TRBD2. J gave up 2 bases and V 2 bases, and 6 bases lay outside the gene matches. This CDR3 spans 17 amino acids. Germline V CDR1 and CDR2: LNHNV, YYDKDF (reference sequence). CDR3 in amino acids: CATSRPKRGVNTGELFF. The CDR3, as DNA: TGTGCCACCAGCAGACCTAAGCGGGGGGTAAACACCGGGGAGCTGTTTTTT. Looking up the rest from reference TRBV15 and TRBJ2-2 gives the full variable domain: DAMVIQNPRYQVTQFGKPVTLSCSQTLNHNVMYWYQQKSSQAPKLLFHYYDKDFNNEADTPDNFQSRRPNTSFCFLDIRSPGLGDTAMYLCATSRPKRGVNTGELFFGEGSRLTVL.

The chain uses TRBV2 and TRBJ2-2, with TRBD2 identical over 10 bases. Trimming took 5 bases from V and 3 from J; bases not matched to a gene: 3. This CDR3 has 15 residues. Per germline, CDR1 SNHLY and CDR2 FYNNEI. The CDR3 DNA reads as TGTGCCAGCAGTCTAGCGGGGGCCGACACCGGGGAGCTGTTTTTT. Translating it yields CASSLAGADTGELFF. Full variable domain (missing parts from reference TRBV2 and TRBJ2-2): EPEVTQTPSHQVTQMGQEVILRCVPISNHLYFYWYRQILGQKVEFLVSFYNNEISEKSEIFDDQFSVERPDGSNFTLKIRSTKLEDSAMYFCASSLAGADTGELFFGEGSRLTVL.

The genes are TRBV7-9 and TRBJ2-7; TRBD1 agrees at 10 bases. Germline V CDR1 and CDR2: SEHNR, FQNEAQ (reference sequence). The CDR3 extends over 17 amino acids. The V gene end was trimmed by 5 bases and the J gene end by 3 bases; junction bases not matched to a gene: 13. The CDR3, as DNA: TGTGCCAGCAGCCCATTCTATAGACAGGGGGCGCGCTACGAGCAGTACTTC. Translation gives CASSPFYRQGARYEQYF.

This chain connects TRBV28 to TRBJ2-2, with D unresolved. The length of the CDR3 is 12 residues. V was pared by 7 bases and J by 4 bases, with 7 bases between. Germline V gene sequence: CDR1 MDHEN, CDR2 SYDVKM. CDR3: CASTALTGELFF. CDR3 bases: TGTGCCAGCACGGCCCTCACCGGGGAGCTGTTTTTT.